These 8 T cell receptor beta chains originate from one sample sequenced in a study of CXCR3-negative and CXCR3-positive naive CD8 T cells. The authors prepared UMI-labeled TRB cDNA libraries by 5' RACE. With the 5' RACE reads reprocessed, TCRdb shows one record per CDR3 protein and no DNA. The table lists 90,000 to 150,000 distinct CDR3 sequences, with approximately 0.4% in the top ten. For these receptors, no antigen is known. Notes on the study in general: Hydrophobicity was higher for TRB CDR3s found in CXCR3-positive naive cells than in CXCR3-negative naive cells.

The source material was naive CXCR3+ CD8+ T cells from blood. Subset meaning: CD45RO-CCR7+CD27+CD95- naive CD8+ T cells expressing CXCR3 (TNR3+). Every receptor here comes from a human donor in good health. Some clones in this sample may be carry-over from other donors' samples.

The rearrangement joins TRBV29-1 to TRBJ1-5. CDR1 is SQVTM and CDR2 is ANQGSEA in the germline V gene. The CDR3 sequence is 15 residues long. The CDR3 sequence: CSVALATDSNQPQHF.

The chain has TRBV14 and TRBJ2-1; TCRdb indicates TRBD2, and absent DNA this call remains unverified. Per germline, CDR1 SGHDN and CDR2 FVKESK. This CDR3 is built from 15 residues. CDR3 in amino acids: CASSQSSQLGHEQFF.

The chain carries TRBV7-2 and TRBJ2-4. Germline lookup yields CDR1 SGHTA and CDR2 FQGNSA. CDR3 size: 12 residues. CDR3 sequence reads: CASSLAGNIQYF.

This rearrangement joins TRBV28 to TRBJ1-1. The germline CDR1 and CDR2 sequences are MDHEN and SYDVKM. This CDR3 comprises 17 residues. The CDR3 sequence: CASSSFGSGFMNTEAFF.

The genes are TRBV7-8 and TRBJ2-7. This CDR3 has 14 residues. Germline V CDR1 and CDR2: SGHVS, FQNEAQ. CDR3 in amino acids: CASSLGAGALEQYF.

The rearrangement links TRBV7-2 to TRBJ2-2; TCRdb's D call of TRBD2 is untestable without DNA. Germline V gene lookup returns CDR1 SGHTA and CDR2 FQGNSA. The CDR3 is 14 residues long. The CDR3 sequence is CASSPRLATGELFF. Variable domain in full (rest from reference TRBV7-2 and TRBJ2-2): GAGVSQSPSNKVTEKGKDVELRCDPISGHTALYWYRQSLGQGLEFLIYFQGNSAPDKSGLPSDRFSAERTGGSVSTLTIQRTQQEDSAVYLCASSPRLATGELFFGEGSRLTVL.

V and J are TRBV7-2 and TRBJ2-7; TCRdb returns TRBD2, unconfirmable since there is no DNA. Germline-derived CDR1 and CDR2 are SGHTA and FQGNSA. The CDR3 spans 15 residues. CDR3 in amino acids: CASSLDSSGGYEQYF.

This sequence joins TRBV4-3 and TRBJ2-1. Germline V CDR1 and CDR2: LGHNA, YSLEER. The CDR3 is made up of 15 amino acids. CDR3 region: CASSQERVAYNEQFF.